One and the same sample provided the 20 T cell receptor beta chains below, sequenced in a study of T cells after yellow fever vaccination. TCRdb re-called the 5' RACE reads through MiXCR, storing one row per CDR3 protein. The data hold about 510,000 distinct CDR3 sequences, with about a fifth observed a single time. The sequenced sample was PBMCs, obtained less than 25 days after the first yellow fever vaccination. These receptors were collected from a man younger than 30 who received the YFV17D yellow fever vaccine.

The V gene is TRBV15, the J gene TRBJ1-5, with D uncertain. Germline V gene data show CDR1 as LNHNV and CDR2 as YYDKDF (reference sequence). This CDR3 has 13 amino acids. The germline V and J ends were trimmed by 2 bases and 4 bases, with 6 bases remaining between them. The CDR3 sequence: CATSRSENQPQHF. CDR3 DNA sequence: TGTGCCACCAGCAGATCGGAAAATCAGCCCCAGCATTTT.

The chain combines TRBV11-2 with TRBJ2-5, with D unresolved. Looked up from germline, CDR1 is SGHAT and CDR2 is FQNNGV. The V gene lost 5 bases and the J gene lost 2 bases, with 12 bases spanning the gap. The CDR3 spans 14 residues. The CDR3 sequence is CASSLDVRQETQYF. In nucleotides, the CDR3 is TGTGCCAGCAGCCTCGACGTCAGACAAGAGACCCAGTACTTC.

This clonotype was counted ten times or more. The chain combines TRBV6-2 or TRBV6-3 with TRBJ1-5, with D unresolved. The CDR3 runs 18 residues. Germline V CDR1 and CDR2: MNHEY, SVGEGT. Trimming stripped 8 bases from V and 0 bases from J, with 23 bases between. CDR3 region: CASPKMPLDLYSNQPQHF. CDR3 in DNA: TGTGCCAGCCCCAAGATGCCCCTGGACCTTTATAGCAATCAGCCCCAGCATTTT.

This clonotype showed up just a few times. The rearrangement links TRBV11-1 to TRBJ2-3; 7 nucleotides agree with TRBD2. Per the germline V gene, CDR1 is SGHAT and CDR2 is FQDESV (reference sequence). The CDR3 totals 20 residues. V lost 5 bases and J lost 7; bases outside the gene matches: 27. CDR3 loop: CASSPTQAAGEPIPHHTQYF. The CDR3 DNA reads TGTGCCAGCAGCCCTACCCAGGCGGCGGGGGAGCCAATTCCCCATCATACGCAGTATTTT.

The chain employs TRBV7-9 and TRBJ1-2; tentatively, D is TRBD1 (6 bases). Germline loops: CDR1 SEHNR, CDR2 FQNEAQ (reference sequence). V was shortened by 2 bases and J by 2 bases, with 12 bases between the two germline ends. The CDR3 length is 15 residues. CDR3 sequence: CASSLMEGENYGYTF. The CDR3 DNA reads as TGTGCCAGCAGCTTAATGGAGGGGGAGAACTATGGCTACACCTTC.

This clonotype appeared many times. The junction shows a germline mismatch at one end, possibly a read error. V gene TRBV12-3 or TRBV12-4 combines with J gene TRBJ2-7; tentative D call: TRBD2 (6 bases). The CDR3 runs to 12 residues. CDR3 sequence (DNA): TGCGCCAGCAGCTTGGAGGGCTACGAGCAGTACTTC. Translating it yields CASSLEGYEQYF.

The table lists this clonotype with a few counts. The chain carries TRBV5-1 and TRBJ2-1, with D perhaps matching TRBD1 (6 bases). Per the germline V gene, CDR1 is SGHRS and CDR2 is YFSETQ. The length of the CDR3 is 12 residues. V was shortened by 10 bases and J by 4 bases, with 12 bases between the two germline ends. The CDR3 reads CASRGNYNEQFF. CDR3 bases: TGCGCCTCGAGGGGGAATTACAATGAGCAGTTCTTC.

This clonotype was seen a few times. The chain employs TRBV4-2 and TRBJ2-1; unclear D gene. The CDR3 is 15 amino acids. V was shortened by 0 bases and J by 6 bases, with 12 bases between the two germline ends. Germline lookup yields CDR1 LGHNA and CDR2 YNFKEQ. This CDR3 is CASSQDPLGPNEQFF. CDR3 nucleotide sequence: TGTGCCAGCAGCCAAGATCCGCTAGGGCCCAATGAGCAGTTCTTC.

V usage is TRBV12-3 or TRBV12-4 and J usage is TRBJ2-3; TRBD1 is a possible D gene (6 bases). Trimming left V 6 bases short and J 9 bases short, with 13 bases between. The CDR3 sequence is 12 residues long. The CDR3 DNA reads TGTGCCAGCAGCATACAGGGTGTGACGCAGTATTTT. Its protein product is CASSIQGVTQYF.

This sequence joins TRBV7-9 and TRBJ1-1; D gene ambiguous. V was trimmed by 1 base and J by 4 bases, leaving 13 bases between them. Looked up from germline, CDR1 is SEHNR and CDR2 is FQNEAQ (reference sequence). The CDR3 extends over 15 amino acids. The CDR3 region has the DNA TGTGCCAGCAGCTTAGTGGCCCTAGGTGCCACTGAAGCTTTCTTT. Amino acids: CASSLVALGATEAFF.

There are many counts of this clonotype. V and J are TRBV5-1 and TRBJ2-1, with D tentatively TRBD2 (5 bases). V was shortened by 6 bases and J by 8 bases, with 15 bases between the two germline ends. The CDR3 consists of 13 residues. The germline CDR1 and CDR2 sequences are SGHRS and YFSETQ. The CDR3 sequence is CASKVGMEDEQFF. DNA of the CDR3: TGCGCCAGCAAGGTGGGGATGGAGGATGAGCAGTTCTTC.

This chain connects TRBV7-9 to TRBJ2-4; the match to TRBD2 covers 8 bases. The CDR3 loop spans 16 amino acids. Germline V gene data show CDR1 as SEHNR and CDR2 as FQNEAQ (reference sequence). The V and J ends lost 5 bases and 1 base, in that order; junction bases with no gene match: 7. The CDR3 spells CASSQPGGLAKNIQYF. CDR3 DNA sequence: TGTGCCAGCAGCCAGCCGGGGGGGCTTGCCAAAAACATTCAGTACTTC.

This chain joins TRBV12-3 or TRBV12-4 and TRBJ1-5; 7 nucleotides align to TRBD1. V gave up 6 bases and J gave up 2 bases; unmatched junction bases: 7. The CDR3 spans 15 residues. CDR3 protein: CASSSGQPGNQPQHF. The CDR3 DNA is TGTGCCAGCAGCTCGGGACAGCCTGGCAATCAGCCCCAGCATTTT.

This chain links TRBV6-5 with TRBJ2-7, with D unclear. The CDR3 loop spans 15 amino acids. V lost 2 bases, J lost 3 bases, and 14 bases lay in between. Per the germline V gene, CDR1 is MNHEY and CDR2 is SVGAGI. This CDR3 is CASSYATARLYEQYF. CDR3 DNA: TGTGCCAGCAGTTACGCGACGGCTAGGCTCTACGAGCAGTACTTC.

The CDR3 is CASSVASSSYNSPLHF. Written as DNA, the CDR3 is TGTGCCAGCAGCGTAGCCAGTAGCTCCTATAATTCACCCCTCCACTTT. The rearrangement joins TRBV9 to TRBJ1-6; no reliable D call. This CDR3 region has 16 residues. V lost 0 bases, J lost 0 bases, and 7 bases lay in between. The germline gives CDR1 SGDLS, CDR2 YYNGEE.

The rearrangement joins TRBV29-1 to TRBJ2-1, with TRBD2 matching 13 bases. Germline CDR1 and CDR2: SQVTM and ANQGSEA. This CDR3 has 15 residues. Germline trimming cut 5 bases from V and 8 bases from J; bases unmatched to any gene: 9. The CDR3 sequence: CSVWSLAGGWYEQFF. The CDR3 nucleotides read TGCAGCGTTTGGTCACTAGCGGGGGGGTGGTATGAGCAGTTCTTC.

This clonotype was picked up a small number of times. The chain employs TRBV11-2 and TRBJ2-4; D not resolved. The CDR3 totals 12 residues. Germline V gene data show CDR1 as SGHAT and CDR2 as FQNNGV. V lost 0 bases and J lost 9, with 6 bases in between. CDR3 sequence (DNA): TGTGCCAGCAGCTTAGATCGGAGCATTCAGTACTTC. Its protein product is CASSLDRSIQYF.

Only a few counts were recorded for this clonotype. The V and J genes are TRBV9 and TRBJ1-1; D is unclear. CDR1 is SGDLS, CDR2 YYNGEE, per germline. Trimming took off 3 bases at V and 3 bases at J, with 12 bases between the two ends. The CDR3 covers 14 residues. The CDR3 DNA reads TGTGCCAGCAGCGGCCCCGGGCTAGACACTGAAGCTTTCTTT. It translates to CASSGPGLDTEAFF. Complete variable domain (other parts from reference TRBV9 and TRBJ1-1): DSGVTQTPKHLITATGQRVTLRCSPRSGDLSVYWYQQSLDQGLQFLIQYYNGEERAKGNILERFSAQQFPDLHSELNLSSLELGDSALYFCASSGPGLDTEAFFGQGTRLTVV.

As for this clonotype: This could be a read error, since a much larger clone is one nucleotide away. The chain uses TRBV20-1 and TRBJ2-5; D is possibly TRBD2 (6 bases). Germline V CDR1 and CDR2: DFQATT, SNEGSKA (reference sequence). CDR3 length equals 15 residues. CDR3 DNA: TGCAGTGCTACCCCACCGGGGGTCACCTGGGAGACCCTGTACTTC. The encoded protein is CSATPPGVTWETLYF.

In DNA form, the CDR3 reads TGTGCCAGCAGTTTCCAGGGGAGGCAAGAGACCCAGTACTTC. It yields the protein CASSFQGRQETQYF. The chain uses TRBV12-3 or TRBV12-4 and TRBJ2-5; perhaps D is TRBD1 or TRBD2 (6 bases each). The CDR3 extends over 14 amino acids. V was trimmed by 3 bases and J by 2 bases, leaving 10 bases between them.